The 27 T cell receptor beta chains below come from one sample, sequenced in a study of cytomegalovirus exposure and HLA in healthy donors. Sequencing used immunoSEQ multiplex PCR; TCRdb keeps in-frame clones, though not all of them. The data contain approximately 280,000 clones, more than 75% of them singletons. Material for sequencing was PBMCs. These TCRs come from a woman aged 18-29 years in good health and CMV-seronegative.

The rearrangement uses TRBV4-1 and TRBJ2-3, with 12 bases that match TRBD2. In germline, CDR1 is MGHRA, CDR2 YSYEKL. Trimming at V came to 5 bases and at J to 4 bases, leaving 7 bases not matched to a gene. The CDR3 runs to 16 residues. This CDR3 is CASSILAGGPADTQYF. CDR3 nucleotide sequence: TGCGCCAGCAGCATCCTAGCGGGAGGGCCGGCAGATACGCAGTATTTT.

This rearrangement joins TRBV7-2 to TRBJ2-1, with a weak D call TRBD1 (5 bases). Trimming removed 9 bases at V and 9 bases at J, with 21 bases between. CDR1 is SGHTA and CDR2 is FQGNSA in the germline V gene. The CDR3 is made up of 14 amino acids. CDR3 DNA: TGTGCCAGTGGGGCCTATAGGGCGGCGATTGAGCAGTTCTTC. Translation: CASGAYRAAIEQFF.

The chain joins TRBV5-1 to TRBJ2-7; TRBD1 matches 9 bases. The germline V gene has CDR1 SGHRS and CDR2 YFSETQ. After removal of 4 bases from V and 5 bases from J, the junction contained 7 bases not matched to a gene. The CDR3 loop spans 14 amino acids. This CDR3 is CASSLGTGFNEQYF. CDR3 coding DNA: TGCGCCAGCAGCCTCGGGACAGGGTTCAACGAGCAGTACTTC.

The chain links TRBV2 to TRBJ1-5; possibly TRBD1 for D (6 bases). The CDR3 length is 14 residues. Trimming took 4 bases from V and 0 from J, leaving 7 bases between them. Germline CDR1 reads SNHLY; CDR2 reads FYNNEI. CDR3 nucleotide sequence: TGTGCCAGCAGTGGGACAGATAGCAATCAGCCCCAGCATTTT. It yields the protein CASSGTDSNQPQHF.

The chain uses TRBV29-1 and TRBJ1-2; TRBD1 might be the D (6 bases). CDR3 size: 15 residues. In germline, CDR1 is SQVTM, CDR2 ANQGSEA. The V end lost 4 bases, the J end lost 8 bases, and 23 bases lay between the germline ends. The CDR3 loop is CSVGSGGGGSGGYTF. Written as DNA, the CDR3 is TGCAGCGTTGGTTCGGGGGGCGGGGGGTCGGGAGGCTACACCTTC.

The J gene is TRBJ2-5, the V gene TRBV6-5; D call uncertain. Per germline, CDR1 MNHEY and CDR2 SVGAGI. V was shortened by 6 bases and J by 1 base, with 15 bases between the two germline ends. The CDR3 is made up of 15 amino acids. The CDR3 region is CASSPSVAVQETQYF. The CDR3 region has the DNA TGTGCCAGCAGCCCCTCCGTGGCGGTCCAAGAGACCCAGTACTTC.

The chain has TRBV10-2 and TRBJ2-2, with 7 bases matching TRBD2. From germline, CDR1 is WSHSY and CDR2 SAAADI. The junction had 6 bases not matched to a gene; V was cut back by 6 bases and J by 2 bases. The CDR3 has 15 amino acids. The CDR3 spells CASRFTSVNTGELFF. The CDR3 bases are TGCGCCAGCAGATTTACTAGCGTTAACACCGGGGAGCTGTTTTTT.

The chain uses TRBV10-2 and TRBJ1-2, with 8 bases lining up with TRBD1. The V gene end was trimmed by 4 bases and the J gene end by 4 bases; junction bases not matched to a gene: 5. The CDR3 runs to 14 residues. Germline CDR1 WSHSY, CDR2 SAAADI. As DNA, the CDR3 is TGCGCCAGCAGTGCAGGGGGCAGGGGCTATGGCTACACCTTC. Translated, it gives CASSAGGRGYGYTF.

The J gene is TRBJ1-2, the V gene TRBV13, with D tentatively TRBD1 (6 bases). The V end was cut by 5 bases, the J end by 4 bases, with 14 bases between. Germline values: CDR1 PRHDT, CDR2 FYEKMQ (reference sequence). This CDR3 region has 14 residues. CDR3 protein: CASSPPGTLYGYTF. The DNA of the CDR3 is TGTGCCAGCAGCCCCCCCGGGACACTCTATGGCTACACCTTC. Supplemented by reference TRBV13 and TRBJ1-2, the full variable domain reads AAGVIQSPRHLIKEKRETATLKCYPIPRHDTVYWYQQGPGQDPQFLISFYEKMQSDKGSIPDRFSAQQFSDYHSELNMSSLELGDSALYFCASSPPGTLYGYTFGSGTRLTVV.

The genes are TRBV9 and TRBJ1-4, with 11 positions matching TRBD1. Germline lookup yields CDR1 SGDLS and CDR2 YYNGEE. Germline trimming cut 6 bases from V and 7 bases from J; bases unmatched to any gene: 8. There are 15 residues in the CDR3. CDR3 sequence reads: CASTLGGTGGEKLFF. The DNA of the CDR3 is TGTGCCAGCACCCTAGGGGGGACAGGGGGTGAAAAACTGTTTTTT.

The chain employs TRBV27 and TRBJ2-2, with 14 bases matching TRBD2. The CDR3 totals 15 residues. Germline CDR1 is MNHEY and CDR2 is SMNVEV (reference sequence). J gave up 6 bases and V 6 bases, and 3 bases lay outside the gene matches. CDR3 DNA sequence: TGTGCCAGCAGCCCGACTAGCGGGAGGGCCGGGGAGCTGTTTTTT. It yields the protein CASSPTSGRAGELFF.

This clone has only one observation. The CDR3 DNA reads as TGTGCCAGCAGCTTAGAGGTTGGCAGGGGGAACTATGGCTACACCTTC. It encodes CASSLEVGRGNYGYTF. This sequence joins TRBV11-2 and TRBJ1-2, with 7 bases aligning to TRBD1. V was pared by 0 bases and J by 2 bases, with 6 bases of the junction left unmatched. CDR1 SGHAT and CDR2 FQNNGV come from the germline V gene. The CDR3 contains 16 residues.

The chain couples TRBV25-1 to TRBJ2-1, with TRBD2 matching 8 bases. Trimming at V came to 1 base and at J to 3 bases, leaving 2 bases not matched to a gene. The CDR3 has 15 amino acids. Looked up from germline, CDR1 is MGHDK and CDR2 is SYGVNS. CDR3 sequence (DNA): TGTGCCAGCAGTGAATGGGGGACTAGCTACAATGAGCAGTTCTTC. It specifies CASSEWGTSYNEQFF.

This clone appeared a single time. This sequence joins TRBV29-1 and TRBJ2-3, with D perhaps TRBD2 (5 bases). This CDR3 contains 16 residues. With 6 bases removed from V and 3 bases from J, the gap between germline ends came to 22 bases. Germline V gene sequence: CDR1 SQVTM, CDR2 ANQGSEA. The CDR3: CSVLRREMRRTDTQYF. CDR3 nucleotides: TGCAGCGTCCTTCGCCGGGAAATGCGGAGGACAGATACGCAGTATTTT.

The V gene is TRBV5-1, the J gene TRBJ2-1; 9 nucleotides agree with TRBD2. The length of the CDR3 is 14 residues. The ends lost 3 bases at V and 8 bases at J; junction bases unmatched: 6. Germline loops: CDR1 SGHRS, CDR2 YFSETQ. In DNA, the CDR3 is TGCGCCAGCAGCTCGGGACTAGCTGGCGATGAGCAGTTCTTC. It is translated as CASSSGLAGDEQFF.

V and J are TRBV28 and TRBJ1-2; D is undetermined. Trimming took 7 bases from V and 7 from J, leaving 16 bases between them. Per the germline V gene, CDR1 is MDHEN and CDR2 is SYDVKM. CDR3 size: 13 residues. CDR3 residues: CASTPSPVFGYTF. The CDR3 DNA reads TGTGCCAGCACCCCTAGCCCGGTTTTTGGCTACACCTTC.

The chain links TRBV29-1 to TRBJ1-1, with D perhaps matching TRBD1 (5 bases). Germline V gene data show CDR1 as SQVTM and CDR2 as ANQGSEA. The CDR3 extends over 12 amino acids. V was shortened by 6 bases and J by 3 bases, with 11 bases between the two germline ends. CDR3 protein: CSVLRGDTEAFF. The CDR3 DNA follows: TGCAGCGTCCTGCGGGGGGACACTGAAGCTTTCTTT.

The V gene is TRBV28, the J gene TRBJ2-7; TRBD1 might be the D (5 bases). CDR1 and CDR2 (germline): MDHEN, SYDVKM. V lost 7 bases, J lost 3 bases, and 10 bases lay in between. The CDR3 is 12 residues long. The DNA of the CDR3 is TGTGCCAGCAAACGACAGAGCTACGAGCAGTACTTC. Translated, it gives CASKRQSYEQYF.

DNA of the CDR3: TGTGCCAGCAGAAGACTAGCGGGAGCCTTGCAAGAGACCCAGTACTTC. Translated: CASRRLAGALQETQYF. This chain connects TRBV2 to TRBJ2-5; 12 bases map to TRBD2. J lost 2 bases, V lost 6 bases, and 7 bases had no gene match. Per the germline V gene, CDR1 is SNHLY and CDR2 is FYNNEI. This CDR3 comprises 16 residues.

V and J are TRBV9 and TRBJ2-3; TRBD2 matches 8 bases. This CDR3 is 14 amino acids long. V shed 3 bases, J shed 0 bases, and the junction held 0 bases outside the gene matches. Germline CDR1 SGDLS, CDR2 YYNGEE. CDR3 sequence reads: CASSGLASTDTQYF. The DNA for the CDR3 is TGTGCCAGCAGCGGACTAGCGAGCACAGATACGCAGTATTTT.

V gene TRBV2 combines with J gene TRBJ2-5; 8 bases match TRBD2. Germline CDR1 is SNHLY and CDR2 is FYNNEI. The CDR3 covers 14 residues. V was pared by 7 bases and J by 1 base, with 5 bases of the junction left unmatched. CDR3 in DNA: TGTGCCAGCATTGGAGCGGGAGTCCAAGAGACCCAGTACTTC. Amino acids: CASIGAGVQETQYF.

This clone was seen once. V gene TRBV18 combines with J gene TRBJ2-3; maybe TRBD2 (7 bases). V lost 3 bases to trimming and J lost 0 bases, with 19 bases between them. The CDR3 consists of 18 residues. Germline V gives CDR1 KGHSH, CDR2 LQKENI. This CDR3 is CASSPPSRGGASTDTQYF. CDR3 nucleotides: TGTGCCAGCTCACCTCCATCACGTGGGGGGGCTAGCACAGATACGCAGTATTTT.

The J gene is TRBJ1-1, the V gene TRBV28; possible D gene TRBD1, 6 bases. The CDR3 loop spans 14 amino acids. Germline V gene data show CDR1 as MDHEN and CDR2 as SYDVKM. V lost 5 bases and J lost 1, with 11 bases in between. The CDR3 loop is CASSGGQWNTEAFF. CDR3 DNA: TGTGCCAGCAGTGGGGGACAATGGAACACTGAAGCTTTCTTT.

This chain joins TRBV5-1 and TRBJ2-1, with D tentatively TRBD2 (6 bases). Per germline, CDR1 SGHRS and CDR2 YFSETQ. CDR3 length equals 15 residues. V lost 1 base to trimming and J lost 6 bases, with 14 bases between them. The CDR3 region is CASSLIPLGGNEQFF. DNA of the CDR3: TGCGCCAGCAGCTTGATCCCCCTGGGGGGCAATGAGCAGTTCTTC.

The gene calls are TRBV7-7 and TRBJ2-1; D might be TRBD1 (6 bases). The germline CDR1 and CDR2 sequences are SSHAT and FNYEAQ (reference sequence). This CDR3 contains 14 residues. The germline V and J ends were trimmed by 5 bases and 6 bases, with 14 bases remaining between them. The CDR3 coding sequence is TGTGCCAGCAGCCCAGGGGTAGCTGGCAATGAGCAGTTCTTC. It specifies CASSPGVAGNEQFF.

As concerns this clone: The same CDR3 also results from other DNA sequences found in this sample. Here the CDR3 reads CASSLTSGSYNEQFF. CDR3 sequence (DNA): TGCGCCAGCAGCTTAACTAGCGGGTCCTACAATGAGCAGTTCTTC. The rearrangement links TRBV5-1 to TRBJ2-1; 9 bases match TRBD2. The CDR3 runs to 15 residues. Unmatched junction bases numbered 1, after V lost 2 bases and J lost 1 base. CDR1 is SGHRS and CDR2 is YFSETQ in the germline V gene.

The J gene is TRBJ2-1, the V gene TRBV9; possibly TRBD2 for D (7 bases). Trimming cost V 1 base and J 8 bases, with 13 bases left between them. Germline V lookup: CDR1 SGDLS, CDR2 YYNGEE. The CDR3 runs to 14 residues. CDR3 loop: CASSVMGGGDEQFF. Here the CDR3 DNA reads TGTGCCAGCAGCGTAATGGGAGGGGGGGATGAGCAGTTCTTC.